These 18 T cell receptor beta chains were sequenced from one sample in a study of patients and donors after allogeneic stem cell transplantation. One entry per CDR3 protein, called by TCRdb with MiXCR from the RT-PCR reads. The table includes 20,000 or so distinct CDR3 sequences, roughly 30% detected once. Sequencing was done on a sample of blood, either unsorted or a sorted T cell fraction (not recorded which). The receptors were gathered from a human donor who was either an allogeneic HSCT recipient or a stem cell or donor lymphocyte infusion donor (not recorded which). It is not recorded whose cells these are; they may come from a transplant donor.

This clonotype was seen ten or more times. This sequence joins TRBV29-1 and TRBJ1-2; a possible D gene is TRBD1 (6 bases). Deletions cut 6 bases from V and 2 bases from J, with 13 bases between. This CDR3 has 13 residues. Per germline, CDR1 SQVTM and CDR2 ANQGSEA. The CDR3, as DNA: TGCAGCGTCTGGACAGCCTCAAACTATGGCTACACCTTC. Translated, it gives CSVWTASNYGYTF. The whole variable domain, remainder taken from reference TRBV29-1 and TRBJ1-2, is SAVISQKPSRDICQRGTSLTIQCQVDSQVTMMFWYRQQPGQSLTLIATANQGSEATYESGFVIDKFPISRPNLTFSTLTVSNMSPEDSSIYLCSVWTASNYGYTFGSGTRLTVV.

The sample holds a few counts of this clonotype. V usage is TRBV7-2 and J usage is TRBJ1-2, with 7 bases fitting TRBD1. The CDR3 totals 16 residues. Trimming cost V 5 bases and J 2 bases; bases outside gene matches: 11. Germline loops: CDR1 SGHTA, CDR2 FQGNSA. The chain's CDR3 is CASSPQTGRPNYGYTF. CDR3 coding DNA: TGTGCCAGCAGCCCTCAGACAGGGAGGCCCAACTATGGCTACACCTTC. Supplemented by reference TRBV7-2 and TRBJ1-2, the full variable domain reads GAGVSQSPSNKVTEKGKDVELRCDPISGHTALYWYRQSLGQGLEFLIYFQGNSAPDKSGLPSDRFSAERTGGSVSTLTIQRTQQEDSAVYLCASSPQTGRPNYGYTFGSGTRLTVV.

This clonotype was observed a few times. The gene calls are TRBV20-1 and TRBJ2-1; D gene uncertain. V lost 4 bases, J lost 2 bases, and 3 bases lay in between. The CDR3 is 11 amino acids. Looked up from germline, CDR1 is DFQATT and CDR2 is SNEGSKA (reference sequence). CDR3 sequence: CSAIPYNEQFF. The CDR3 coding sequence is TGCAGTGCTATACCCTACAATGAGCAGTTCTTC.

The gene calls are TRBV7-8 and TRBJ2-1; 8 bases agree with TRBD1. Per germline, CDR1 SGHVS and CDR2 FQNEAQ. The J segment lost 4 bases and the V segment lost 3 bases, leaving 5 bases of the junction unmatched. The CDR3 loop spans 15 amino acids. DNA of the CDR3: TGTGCCAGCAGCTTTCCGGGACAGGTGTACAATGAGCAGTTCTTC. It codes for CASSFPGQVYNEQFF.

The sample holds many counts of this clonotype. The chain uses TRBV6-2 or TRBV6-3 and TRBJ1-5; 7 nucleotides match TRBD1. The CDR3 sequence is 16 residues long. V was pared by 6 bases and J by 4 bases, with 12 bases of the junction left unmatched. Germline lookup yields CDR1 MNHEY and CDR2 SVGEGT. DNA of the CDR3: TGTGCCAGCAGCCCCCGGGAGGGACAGAGTAATCAGCCCCAGCATTTT. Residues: CASSPREGQSNQPQHF.

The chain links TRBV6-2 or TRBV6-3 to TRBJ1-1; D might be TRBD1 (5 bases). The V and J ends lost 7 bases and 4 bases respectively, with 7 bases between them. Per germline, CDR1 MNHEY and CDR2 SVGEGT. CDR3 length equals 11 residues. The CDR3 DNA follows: TGTGCCAGCAAGGGGTCCACTGAAGCTTTCTTT. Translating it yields CASKGSTEAFF.

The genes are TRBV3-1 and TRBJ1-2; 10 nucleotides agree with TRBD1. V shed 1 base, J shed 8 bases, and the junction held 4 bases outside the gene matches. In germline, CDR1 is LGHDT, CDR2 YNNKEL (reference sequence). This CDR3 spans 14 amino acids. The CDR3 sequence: CASSQGDRGLGYTF. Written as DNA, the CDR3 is TGTGCCAGCAGCCAAGGAGACAGGGGGCTAGGCTACACCTTC.

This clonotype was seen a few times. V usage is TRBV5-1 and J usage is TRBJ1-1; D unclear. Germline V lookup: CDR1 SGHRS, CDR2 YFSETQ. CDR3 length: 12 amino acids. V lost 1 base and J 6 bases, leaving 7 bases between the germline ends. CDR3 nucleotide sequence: TGCGCCAGCAGCTTGTCCCAGTCTGAAGCTTTCTTT. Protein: CASSLSQSEAFF.

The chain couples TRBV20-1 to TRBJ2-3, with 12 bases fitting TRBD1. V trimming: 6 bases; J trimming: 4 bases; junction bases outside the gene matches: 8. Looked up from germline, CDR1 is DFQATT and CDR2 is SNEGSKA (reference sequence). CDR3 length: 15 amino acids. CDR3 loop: CSAGDRGLDADTQYF. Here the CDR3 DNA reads TGCAGTGCCGGGGACAGGGGGCTGGACGCAGATACGCAGTATTTT.

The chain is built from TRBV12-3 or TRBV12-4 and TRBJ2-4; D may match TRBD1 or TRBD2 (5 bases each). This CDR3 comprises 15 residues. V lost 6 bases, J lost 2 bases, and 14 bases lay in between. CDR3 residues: CASRPVSGPKNIQYF. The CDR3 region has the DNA TGTGCCAGCAGACCTGTATCGGGACCCAAAAACATTCAGTACTTC.

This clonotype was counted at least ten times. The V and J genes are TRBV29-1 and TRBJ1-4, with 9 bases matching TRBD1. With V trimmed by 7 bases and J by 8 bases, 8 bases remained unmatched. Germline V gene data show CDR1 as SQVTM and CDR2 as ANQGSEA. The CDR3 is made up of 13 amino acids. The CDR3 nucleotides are TGCAGCGCACCCGGGACAGGGAGCGAAAAACTGTTTTTT. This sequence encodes CSAPGTGSEKLFF.

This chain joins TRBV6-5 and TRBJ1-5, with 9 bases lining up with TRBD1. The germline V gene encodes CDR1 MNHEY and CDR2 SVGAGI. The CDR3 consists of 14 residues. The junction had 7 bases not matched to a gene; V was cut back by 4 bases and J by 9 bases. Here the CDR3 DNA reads TGTGCCAGCAGTTGGGGGGGACAGGGAGCGCCCCAGCATTTT. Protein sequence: CASSWGGQGAPQHF.

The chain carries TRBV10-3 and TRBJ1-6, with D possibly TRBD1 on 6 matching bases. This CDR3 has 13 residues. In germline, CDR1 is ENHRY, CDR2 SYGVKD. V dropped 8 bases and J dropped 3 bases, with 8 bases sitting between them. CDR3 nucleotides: TGTGCCATCGGGGGGCTCTATAATTCACCCCTCCACTTT. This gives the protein CAIGGLYNSPLHF.

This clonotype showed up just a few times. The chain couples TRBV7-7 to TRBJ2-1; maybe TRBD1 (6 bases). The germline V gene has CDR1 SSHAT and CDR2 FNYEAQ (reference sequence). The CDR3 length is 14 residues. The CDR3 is CATSLTGPGNEQFF. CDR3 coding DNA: TGTGCTACTTCGCTCACAGGGCCAGGAAATGAGCAGTTCTTC.

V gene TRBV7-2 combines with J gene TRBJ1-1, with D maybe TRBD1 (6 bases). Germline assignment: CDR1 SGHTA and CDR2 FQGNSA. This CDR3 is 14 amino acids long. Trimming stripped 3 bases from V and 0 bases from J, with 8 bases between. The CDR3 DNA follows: TGTGCCAGCAGCTTCGACAGGTTGAACACTGAAGCTTTCTTT. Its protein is CASSFDRLNTEAFF.

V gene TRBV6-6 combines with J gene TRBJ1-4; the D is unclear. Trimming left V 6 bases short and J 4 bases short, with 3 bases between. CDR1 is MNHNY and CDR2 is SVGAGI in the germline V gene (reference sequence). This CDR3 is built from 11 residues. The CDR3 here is CASRDNEKLFF. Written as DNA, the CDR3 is TGTGCCAGCAGAGATAATGAAAAACTGTTTTTT.

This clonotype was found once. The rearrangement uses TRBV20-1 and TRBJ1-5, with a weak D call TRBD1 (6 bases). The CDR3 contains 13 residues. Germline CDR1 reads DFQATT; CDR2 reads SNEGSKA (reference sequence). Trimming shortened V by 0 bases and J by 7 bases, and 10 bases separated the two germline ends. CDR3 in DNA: TGCAGTGCTAGAGAGGGGGCTCAGCAGCCCCAGCATTTT. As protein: CSAREGAQQPQHF.

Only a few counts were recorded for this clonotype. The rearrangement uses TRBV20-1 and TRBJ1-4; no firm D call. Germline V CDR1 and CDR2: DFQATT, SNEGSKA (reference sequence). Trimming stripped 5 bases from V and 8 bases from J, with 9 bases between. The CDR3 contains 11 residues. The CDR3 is CSAQKREKLFF. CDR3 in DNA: TGCAGTGCTCAGAAGCGGGAAAAACTGTTTTTT.